The sequence of this T cell receptor beta chain was determined in a study of T-cell reconstitution after alpha-beta-depleted transplantation in children. General study results and limits: Some patients owed their high day-60 TCRbeta diversity to surviving recipient T cells and thymic progenitors. Alpha-beta T cells present about two months after transplant were reported to originate from several hundred expanded graft clones. When one year had passed after transplant, most T-cell counts and diversity came from newly produced T cells.

With respect to this clonotype: What it binds is not known.

This sample's TCRbeta library carried unique molecular identifier barcodes. One entry per CDR3 protein, called by TCRdb with MiXCR from the PCR reads. Of roughly 340,000 distinct CDR3 sequences listed, around 15% are singletons. The CDR3 has 14 amino acids. V gave up 0 bases and J gave up 3 bases, with 9 bases separating them. The germline gives CDR1 LGHNA, CDR2 YNFKEQ. This TCR derives from a male patient under 10 years old who had a stem cell transplant for acute lymphoblastic leukemia, so the T cells may come from the graft donor. This specimen consisted of PBMCs, mostly from graft donor cells, obtained 360 days after TCRalphabeta/CD19-depleted stem cell transplant. V is TRBV4-2 and J is TRBJ2-7; possible D gene TRBD2, 6 bases. CDR3 loop: CASSQEFSGYEQYF. The CDR3 nucleotides read TGTGCCAGCAGCCAAGAGTTTAGCGGCTACGAGCAGTACTTC.